This TCR beta chain was found in a study of CD4 and CD8 cells across lung adenocarcinoma regions. Localized lung adenocarcinoma, a non-small cell lung cancer, affected the donors. Germline V gene sequence: CDR1 ENHRY, CDR2 SYGVKD. The CDR3 length is 14 residues. TCRdb reprocessed the PCR reads via MiXCR and lists one record per CDR3 protein. Among about 5,500 distinct CDR3 sequences listed, approximately 50% were seen once. The chain has TRBV10-3 and TRBJ2-1, with 7 bases aligning to TRBD1. The J call may not be correct, given that the DNA end is closer to TRBJ2-5. The TCR originated in a male donor with lung adenocarcinoma. The CD4 and CD8 labels of this study may be unreliable. Sequenced input: CD4+ T cells from the margin of a lung tumor. CDR3 in amino acids: CATIRDSKQETQYF. CDR3 sequence (DNA): TGTGCCACAATACGGGACAGCAAACAAGAGACCCAGTACTTC.